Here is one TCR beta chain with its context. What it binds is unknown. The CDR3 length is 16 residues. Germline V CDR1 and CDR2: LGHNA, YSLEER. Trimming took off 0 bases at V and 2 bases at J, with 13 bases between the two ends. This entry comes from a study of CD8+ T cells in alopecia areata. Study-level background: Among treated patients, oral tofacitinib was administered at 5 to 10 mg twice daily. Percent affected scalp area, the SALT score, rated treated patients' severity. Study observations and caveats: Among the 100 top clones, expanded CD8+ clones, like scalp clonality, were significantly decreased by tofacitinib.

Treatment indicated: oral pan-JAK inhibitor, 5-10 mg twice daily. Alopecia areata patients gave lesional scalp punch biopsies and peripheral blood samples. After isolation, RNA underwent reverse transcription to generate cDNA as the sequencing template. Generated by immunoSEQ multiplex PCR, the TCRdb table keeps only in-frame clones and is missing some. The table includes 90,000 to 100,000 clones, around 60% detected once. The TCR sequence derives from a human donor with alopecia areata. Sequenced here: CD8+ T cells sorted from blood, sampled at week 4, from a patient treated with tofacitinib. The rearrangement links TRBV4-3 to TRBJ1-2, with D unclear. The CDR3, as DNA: TGCGCCAGCAGCCAAGATTCAGCCTCCCGCAACTATGGCTACACCTTC. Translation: CASSQDSASRNYGYTF.